Following are 10 T cell receptor beta chains from one sample sequenced in a study of cytomegalovirus exposure and HLA in healthy donors. PCR employed 60 Vbeta and 13 Jbeta primers. This table comes from immunoSEQ multiplex PCR, and its TCRdb copy is limited to in-frame clones, with some not included. The repertoire includes more than 65,000 clones, roughly 78% of them detected once, and 1.9% sits in the top ten. The sequencing input was PBMCs. The receptors derive from a young man in good health and CMV-seronegative.

The chain has TRBV5-6 and TRBJ2-5; D may be TRBD2 (6 bases). The V and J ends lost 1 base and 0 bases respectively, with 16 bases between them. Germline-derived CDR1 and CDR2 are SGHDT and YYEEEE. The CDR3 runs 17 residues. CDR3 nucleotides: TGTGCCAGCAGCTTGTTTTTGAGGGGAGGACACCAAGAGACCCAGTACTTC. Its protein product is CASSLFLRGGHQETQYF. Full variable domain (remainder filled in from reference TRBV5-6 and TRBJ2-5): DAGVTQSPTHLIKTRGQQVTLRCSPKSGHDTVSWYQQALGQGPQFIFQYYEEEERQRGNFPDRFSGHQFPNYSSELNVNALLLGDSALYLCASSLFLRGGHQETQYFGPGTRLLVL.

CDR3 residues: CASRARRQGSEQFF. The CDR3 DNA reads as TGTGCCAGCAGAGCTCGGAGGCAGGGGAGTGAGCAGTTCTTC. V gene TRBV2 combines with J gene TRBJ2-1, with D perhaps TRBD1 (6 bases). CDR1 is SNHLY and CDR2 is FYNNEI in the germline V gene. This CDR3 region has 14 residues. With 6 bases removed from V and 9 bases from J, the gap between germline ends came to 18 bases.

The chain combines TRBV5-1 with TRBJ2-2, with TRBD1 identical over 8 bases. The CDR3 contains 15 residues. Looked up from germline, CDR1 is SGHRS and CDR2 is YFSETQ. V trimming: 4 bases; J trimming: 3 bases; junction bases outside the gene matches: 5. CDR3 region: CASSHGQGDTGELFF. CDR3 in DNA: TGCGCCAGCAGCCATGGACAGGGAGACACCGGGGAGCTGTTTTTT.

The chain recombines TRBV25-1 with TRBJ2-7; D possibly corresponds to TRBD2 (6 bases). V lost 6 bases and J 0 bases, leaving 15 bases between the germline ends. The length of the CDR3 is 15 residues. The germline V gene has CDR1 MGHDK and CDR2 SYGVNS. The CDR3 loop is CASRSYSGDSYEQYF. CDR3 sequence (DNA): TGTGCCAGCAGATCCTATAGCGGAGACTCCTACGAGCAGTACTTC.

This rearrangement joins TRBV4-3 to TRBJ1-2; 11 bases align to TRBD1. Germline lookup yields CDR1 LGHNA and CDR2 YSLEER. V trimming: 4 bases; J trimming: 5 bases; junction bases outside the gene matches: 9. The CDR3 is 16 amino acids. The DNA of the CDR3 is TGCGCCAGCAGCCGAAGCCGGGACAGGGGGGGGTATGGCTACACCTTC. Translating it yields CASSRSRDRGGYGYTF.

The chain is built from TRBV7-6 and TRBJ1-5; the match to TRBD1 covers 10 bases. This CDR3 has 15 amino acids. Germline lookup yields CDR1 SGHVS and CDR2 FNYEAQ. Unmatched junction bases numbered 4, after V lost 5 bases and J lost 3 bases. The CDR3 region is CASSSGQGVNQPQHF. The CDR3 DNA reads as TGTGCCAGCAGCAGCGGACAGGGGGTCAATCAGCCCCAGCATTTT.

V gene TRBV19 combines with J gene TRBJ2-3, with 9 bases fitting TRBD2. CDR3 length: 18 residues. Germline V gene lookup returns CDR1 LNHDA and CDR2 SQIVND (reference sequence). Germline trimming cut 3 bases from V and 6 bases from J; bases unmatched to any gene: 16. Here the CDR3 reads CASSMAGPLGLALDTQYF. The CDR3 bases are TGTGCCAGTAGTATGGCCGGCCCCCTCGGACTAGCGTTGGATACGCAGTATTTT.

This clone was picked up a small number of times. The genes are TRBV5-4 and TRBJ2-7, with TRBD2 as a possible D gene (6 bases). Trimming left V 4 bases short and J 6 bases short, with 23 bases between. This CDR3 spans 16 amino acids. CDR1 and CDR2 (germline): SGHNT, YYREEE (reference sequence). CDR3 sequence reads: CASSLFQPGEEGEQYF. The CDR3 DNA sequence: TGTGCCAGCAGCCTATTCCAGCCCGGGGAGGAGGGCGAGCAGTACTTC.

The chain combines TRBV27 with TRBJ2-7; D is unclear. The germline V and J ends were trimmed by 8 bases and 0 bases, with 8 bases remaining between them. CDR3 length: 12 residues. CDR1 and CDR2 from the germline V gene are MNHEY and SMNVEV (reference sequence). This chain's CDR3 is CASGYSSYEQYF. The CDR3 DNA reads TGTGCCAGCGGATACAGCTCCTACGAGCAGTACTTC.

This chain uses TRBV28 with TRBJ1-1; no clear D gene. CDR3 length: 14 residues. With 1 base removed from V and 6 bases from J, the gap between germline ends came to 12 bases. Germline V gene sequence: CDR1 MDHEN, CDR2 SYDVKM. Here the CDR3 DNA reads TGTGCCAGCAGTTTATCGCCCGCTCGGGCTGAAGCTTTCTTT. Protein sequence: CASSLSPARAEAFF.